Presented here are 20 T cell receptor beta chains from one specimen sequenced in a study of shared clonotypes between healthy human individuals (dated by TCRdb to about 2020). The library was made by the immunoSEQ multiplex PCR assay. The table was pulled from immuneACCESS by TCRdb, which kept in-frame rearrangements only. Such tables lose some clones; where checked, under half of the loss comes from unresolved V genes, and the rest has no known cause. The table for this sample lists some 1.1 million clones; roughly 77% of them were counted only once. More than 0.85% of the sample is held by the ten biggest clonotypes. Material for sequencing was memory CD4+ T cells from PBMCs. The cell subset or site label here, explained by the study, means: CD45RA-negative fraction. These receptors all come from a man younger than 30 in good health. Some clones in this sample may be carry-over from other donors' samples.

The chain carries TRBV19 and TRBJ1-3; no clear D. The V end lost 5 bases, the J end lost 8 bases, and 16 bases lay between the germline ends. There are 14 residues in the CDR3. The germline CDR1 and CDR2 sequences are LNHDA and SQIVND (reference sequence). CDR3 sequence: CASSPDRYRHTIYF. The DNA of the CDR3 is TGTGCCAGTAGTCCGGACCGCTACCGTCACACCATATATTTT.

V is TRBV5-1 and J is TRBJ2-1; a weak D match, TRBD2 (5 bases). The CDR3 runs 16 residues. V gave up 1 base and J gave up 5 bases, with 16 bases separating them. Germline values: CDR1 SGHRS, CDR2 YFSETQ. The CDR3 nucleotides are TGCGCCAGCAGCTTGAGCGGACGGGTCCCAGACAATGAGCAGTTCTTC. It is translated as CASSLSGRVPDNEQFF.

This clone was detected only once. The genes are TRBV28 and TRBJ1-2, with 9 bases aligning to TRBD1. In germline, CDR1 is MDHEN, CDR2 SYDVKM. CDR3 length: 14 amino acids. With V trimmed by 6 bases and J by 2 bases, 4 bases remained unmatched. The CDR3 sequence: CASRGQGQNYGYTF. The CDR3 bases are TGTGCCAGCAGGGGACAGGGCCAAAACTATGGCTACACCTTC.

A word on this clone: This may be a read error, as it is one base from a much larger clone. Other nucleotide sequences from this sample produce the same CDR3. This chain uses TRBV30 with TRBJ1-5; possibly TRBD1 for D (5 bases). CDR1 is GTSNPN, CDR2 SVGIG, per germline (reference sequence). This CDR3 has 13 residues. The CDR3 DNA sequence: TGTGCCTGGAGGAAGGGACTGAATCAGCCCCAGCACTTT. Amino acids: CAWRKGLNQPQHF.

J is TRBJ1-2 and V is TRBV7-3, with a possible D match to TRBD1 (6 bases). The CDR3 sequence is 12 residues long. Germline CDR1 and CDR2: SGHTA and FQGTGA. V lost 4 bases and J 6 bases, leaving 9 bases between the germline ends. The CDR3 loop is CASSSGGHGYTF. CDR3 sequence (DNA): TGTGCCAGCAGCTCCGGGGGGCATGGCTACACCTTC.

The V and J genes are TRBV6-4 and TRBJ2-2; the D is unclear. From germline, CDR1 is MRHNA and CDR2 SNTAGT. Trimming left V 9 bases short and J 1 base short, with 9 bases between. The CDR3 consists of 13 residues. The CDR3: CARSKGNTGELFF. The DNA for the CDR3 is TGTGCCAGATCGAAGGGGAACACCGGGGAGCTGTTTTTT.

Notes on this clone: The same CDR3 can be traced to other DNA sequences in this sample. The chain is built from TRBV5-1 and TRBJ2-1, with a tentative D call TRBD2 (5 bases). The CDR3 is 14 amino acids. V was cut by 0 bases and J by 2 bases, with 6 bases left in between. Germline V lookup: CDR1 SGHRS, CDR2 YFSETQ. CDR3 region: CASSLDGAYNEQFF. The CDR3 coding sequence is TGCGCCAGCAGCTTGGACGGGGCCTACAATGAGCAGTTCTTC.

The chain links TRBV15 to TRBJ2-7, with TRBD1 matching over 9 bases. J was trimmed by 7 bases and V by 0 bases; bases with no gene match: 13. The CDR3 has 17 residues. The germline gives CDR1 LNHNV, CDR2 YYDKDF (reference sequence). The CDR3 sequence is CATSRDKYVQGAREQYF. In DNA form, the CDR3 reads TGTGCCACCAGCAGAGATAAGTACGTACAGGGGGCGAGGGAGCAGTACTTC.

The sample holds a few counts of this clone. The rearrangement links TRBV13 to TRBJ2-5; D ambiguous. V lost 11 bases and J 4 bases, leaving 14 bases between the germline ends. Germline V lookup: CDR1 PRHDT, CDR2 FYEKMQ (reference sequence). The CDR3 loop spans 12 amino acids. The DNA for the CDR3 is TGTGCCTCCGGGCGGTTTGCAGAGACCCAGTACTTC. Protein: CASGRFAETQYF.

The rearrangement links TRBV5-4 to TRBJ1-1; 8 bases match TRBD1. The CDR3 spans 14 residues. V shed 4 bases and J 4 bases; nucleotides not matched to a gene: 6. Germline V gene sequence: CDR1 SGHNT, CDR2 YYREEE (reference sequence). The CDR3 spells CASSPLDRGTEAFF. The CDR3 DNA sequence: TGTGCCAGCAGCCCACTTGACAGGGGCACTGAAGCTTTCTTT.

The chain links TRBV4-1 to TRBJ2-7; D not resolved. Germline loops: CDR1 MGHRA, CDR2 YSYEKL. Trimming removed 4 bases at V and 4 bases at J, with 11 bases between. This CDR3 has 13 residues. CDR3 loop: CASSPSDGYEQYF. DNA for the CDR3: TGCGCCAGCAGCCCATCGGACGGTTACGAGCAGTACTTC.

This clone occurred many times. V usage is TRBV21-1 and J usage is TRBJ1-2; the table gives TRBD1 as D, unverified against the DNA. TRBV21-1 is designated a pseudogene. This CDR3 comprises 18 residues. The CDR3 here is CASSKPTYIREPNYGYTF. In DNA, the CDR3 is TGTGCCAGCAGCAAACCGACATATATCAGGGAACCTAACTATGGCTACACCTTC.

A note on this clone: An end of the junction differs from the germline gene, which may be a read error. The genes are TRBV6-5 and TRBJ1-4; 8 bases line up with TRBD1. CDR3 size: 15 residues. The germline gives CDR1 MNHEY, CDR2 SVGAGI. In DNA form, the CDR3 reads TGTGCCAGCAGTTACTACGGACAGGGTAATGAAAGACTGTTTTTT. It specifies CASSYYGQGNERLFF.

V usage is TRBV27 and J usage is TRBJ2-1, with a tentative D call TRBD2 (5 bases). This CDR3 has 15 amino acids. Germline V gene sequence: CDR1 MNHEY, CDR2 SMNVEV (reference sequence). The V gene lost 0 bases and the J gene lost 7 bases, with 13 bases spanning the gap. The CDR3: CASSLSGVAYNEQFF. CDR3 DNA sequence: TGTGCCAGCAGTTTATCGGGCGTAGCGTATAATGAGCAGTTCTTC.

The gene calls are TRBV28 and TRBJ1-2; D remains unclear. The CDR3 runs 13 residues. Germline CDR1 reads MDHEN; CDR2 reads SYDVKM. Trimming took 6 bases from V and 4 from J, leaving 12 bases between them. The CDR3 loop is CASRPVGGYGYTF. DNA for the CDR3: TGTGCCAGCAGACCCGTCGGTGGCTATGGCTACACCTTC.

The chain employs TRBV5-8 and TRBJ2-3, with 10 bases that match TRBD2. Trimming cost V 7 bases and J 3 bases; bases outside gene matches: 14. The CDR3 is made up of 17 amino acids. The germline CDR1 and CDR2 sequences are SGHTS and YDEGEE. CDR3 bases: TGTGCCAGCCCCTTGGGGGCTAGCGGGAGTTGGACAGATACGCAGTATTTT. Protein sequence: CASPLGASGSWTDTQYF.

The V call is TRBV28, the J call TRBJ1-4; 8 bases match TRBD1. The CDR3 runs to 16 residues. J was trimmed by 4 bases and V by 1 base; bases with no gene match: 5. From germline, CDR1 is MDHEN and CDR2 SYDVKM. The CDR3 DNA reads TGTGCCAGCAGTTTATTCTACAGGGGGGTTAATGAAAAACTGTTTTTT. Translation: CASSLFYRGVNEKLFF.

V is TRBV5-4 and J is TRBJ2-5; 9 bases line up with TRBD2. The CDR3 runs to 15 residues. The junction had 8 bases not matched to a gene; V was cut back by 6 bases and J by 2 bases. The V gene's germline CDR1 is SGHNT and CDR2 YYREEE (reference sequence). The CDR3 region has the DNA TGTGCCAGCACCGAAGCGACTAGCGGACAAGAGACCCAGTACTTC. As protein: CASTEATSGQETQYF.

The chain recombines TRBV25-1 with TRBJ2-5; D gene unclear. V was shortened by 5 bases and J by 0 bases, with 16 bases between the two germline ends. This CDR3 spans 16 amino acids. Per the germline V gene, CDR1 is MGHDK and CDR2 is SYGVNS. CDR3 bases: TGTGCCAGCAGTAGGGCCTCTGGTACCTACCAAGAGACCCAGTACTTC. Translated, it gives CASSRASGTYQETQYF.

This clone was seen once. This sequence joins TRBV19 and TRBJ1-4; D remains unclear. Trimming shortened V by 4 bases and J by 4 bases, and 22 bases separated the two germline ends. Germline V gene lookup returns CDR1 LNHDA and CDR2 SQIVND (reference sequence). This CDR3 is 18 amino acids long. The chain's CDR3 is CASSTLGIDTGDNEKLFF. In nucleotides, the CDR3 is TGTGCCAGTAGTACACTGGGAATAGACACTGGCGATAATGAAAAACTGTTTTTT.